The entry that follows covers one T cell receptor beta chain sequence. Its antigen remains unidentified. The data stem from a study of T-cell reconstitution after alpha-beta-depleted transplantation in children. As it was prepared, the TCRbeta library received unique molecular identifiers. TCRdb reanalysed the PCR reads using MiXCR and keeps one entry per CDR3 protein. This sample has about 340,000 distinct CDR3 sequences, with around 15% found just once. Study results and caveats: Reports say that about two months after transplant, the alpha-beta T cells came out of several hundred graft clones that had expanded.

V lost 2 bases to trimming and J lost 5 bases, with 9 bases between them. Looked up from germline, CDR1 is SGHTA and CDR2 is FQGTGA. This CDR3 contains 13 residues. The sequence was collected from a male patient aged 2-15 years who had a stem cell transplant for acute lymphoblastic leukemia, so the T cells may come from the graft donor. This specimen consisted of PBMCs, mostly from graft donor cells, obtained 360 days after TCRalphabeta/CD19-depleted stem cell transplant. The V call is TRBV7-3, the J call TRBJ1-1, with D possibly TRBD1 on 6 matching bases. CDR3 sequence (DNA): TGTGCCAGCAGCTTAGACAGGACAACTGAAGCTTTCTTT. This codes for CASSLDRTTEAFF.